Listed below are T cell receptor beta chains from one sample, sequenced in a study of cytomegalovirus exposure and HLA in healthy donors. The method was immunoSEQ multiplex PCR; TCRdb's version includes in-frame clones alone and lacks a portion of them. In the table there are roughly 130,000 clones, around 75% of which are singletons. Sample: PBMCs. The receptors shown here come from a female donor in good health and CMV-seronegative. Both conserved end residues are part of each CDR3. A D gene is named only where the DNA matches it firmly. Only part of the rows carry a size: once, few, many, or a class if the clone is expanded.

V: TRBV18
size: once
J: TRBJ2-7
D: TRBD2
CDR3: CASSPQLAGGPSEQYF
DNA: TGTGCCAGCTCACCGCAACTAGCGGGAGGGCCTAGCGAGCAGTACTTC

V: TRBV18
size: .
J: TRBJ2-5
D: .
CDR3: CASSHRDPETQYF
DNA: TGTGCCAGCTCACACAGGGATCCAGAGACCCAGTACTTC

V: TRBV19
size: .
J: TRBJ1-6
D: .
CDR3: CASSIVGDSLSPLHF
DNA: TGTGCCAGTAGTATAGTGGGCGACAGCCTTTCACCCCTCCACTTT

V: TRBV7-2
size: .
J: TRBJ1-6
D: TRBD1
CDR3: CASSLDRGQNSPLHF
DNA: TGTGCCAGCAGCTTGGACAGGGGGCAGAATTCACCCCTCCACTTT

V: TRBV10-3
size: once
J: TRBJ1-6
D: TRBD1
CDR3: CAISPDRGAVSPLHF
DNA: TGTGCCATCAGTCCGGACAGGGGAGCCGTTTCACCCCTCCACTTT

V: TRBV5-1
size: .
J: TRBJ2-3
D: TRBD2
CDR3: CASSRGGEDTQYF
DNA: TGCGCCAGCAGCCGGGGGGGTGAAGATACGCAGTATTTT

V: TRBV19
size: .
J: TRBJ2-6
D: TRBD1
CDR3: CASSIRQGAAGANVLTF
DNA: TGTGCCAGTAGTATTCGACAGGGGGCTGCTGGGGCCAACGTCCTGACTTTC

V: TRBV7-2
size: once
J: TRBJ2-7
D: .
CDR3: CASSASSGGEPYEQYF
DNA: TGTGCCAGCAGCGCCTCCTCTGGCGGAGAGCCCTACGAGCAGTACTTC

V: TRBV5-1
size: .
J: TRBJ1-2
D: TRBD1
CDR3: CASSEGQGAYGYTF
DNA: TGCGCCAGCAGCGAAGGACAGGGCGCCTATGGCTACACCTTC

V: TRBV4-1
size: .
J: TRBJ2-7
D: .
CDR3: CASSQGVGEMGGQYF
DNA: TGCGCCAGCAGCCAAGGTGTCGGGGAGATGGGCGGGCAGTACTTC

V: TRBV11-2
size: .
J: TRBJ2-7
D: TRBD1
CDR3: CASSLGYRGDEQYF
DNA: TGTGCCAGCAGCTTAGGATACAGGGGGGACGAGCAGTACTTC

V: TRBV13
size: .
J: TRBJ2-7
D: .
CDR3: CASSYTTTAYEQYF
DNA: TGTGCCAGCAGCTATACTACGACCGCCTACGAGCAGTACTTC

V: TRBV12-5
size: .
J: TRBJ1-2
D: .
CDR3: CATGTGNYGYTF
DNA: TGTGCTACTGGGACGGGAAACTATGGCTACACCTTC

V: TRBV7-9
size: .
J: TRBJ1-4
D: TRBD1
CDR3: CASSLRDRAEKLFF
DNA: TGTGCCAGCAGCCTCCGGGACAGGGCCGAAAAACTGTTTTTT

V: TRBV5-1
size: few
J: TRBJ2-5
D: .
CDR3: CASSLRETQYF
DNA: TGCGCCAGCAGCTTGCGAGAGACCCAGTACTTC

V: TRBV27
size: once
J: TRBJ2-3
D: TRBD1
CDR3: CASRVTGQGFYTQYF
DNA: TGTGCCAGCAGGGTTACTGGACAGGGGTTTTATACGCAGTATTTT

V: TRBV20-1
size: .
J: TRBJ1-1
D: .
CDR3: CSARVNTEAFF
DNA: TGCAGTGCCAGGGTGAACACTGAAGCTTTCTTT

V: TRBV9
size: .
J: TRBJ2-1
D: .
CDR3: CASSVGGSGVYNEQFF
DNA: TGTGCCAGCAGCGTAGGGGGGTCGGGGGTTTACAATGAGCAGTTCTTC

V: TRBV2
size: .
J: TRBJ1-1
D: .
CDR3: CASRGDNSASFF
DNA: TGTGCCAGCAGGGGGGACAACTCTGCGTCTTTCTTT

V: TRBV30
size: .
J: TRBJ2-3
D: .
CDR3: CAWSEGRSTDTQYF
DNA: TGTGCCTGGAGTGAAGGGAGGTCCACAGATACGCAGTATTTT

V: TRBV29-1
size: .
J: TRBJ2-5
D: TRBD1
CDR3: CSCWGGQGGETQYF
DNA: TGCAGCTGCTGGGGCGGACAGGGGGGGGAGACCCAGTACTTC

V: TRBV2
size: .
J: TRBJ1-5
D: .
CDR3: CASTGEGRVGNQPQHF
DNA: TGTGCCAGCACGGGGGAGGGGCGCGTCGGCAATCAGCCCCAGCATTTT

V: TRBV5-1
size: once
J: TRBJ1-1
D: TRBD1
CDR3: CASSSGGQNTEAFF
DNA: TGCGCCAGCAGCTCAGGGGGGCAGAACACTGAAGCTTTCTTT

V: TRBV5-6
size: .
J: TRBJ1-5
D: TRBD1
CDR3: CASSLGQGASQPQHF
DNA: TGTGCCAGCAGCTTGGGCCAGGGGGCGAGTCAGCCCCAGCATTTT

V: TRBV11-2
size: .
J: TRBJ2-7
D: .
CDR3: CASSPTTGFGQYF
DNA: TGTGCCAGCAGCCCTACGACAGGTTTCGGGCAGTACTTC

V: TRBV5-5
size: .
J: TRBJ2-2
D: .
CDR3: CASSLLAITGELFF
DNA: TGTGCCAGCAGCTTATTAGCGATCACCGGGGAGCTGTTTTTT

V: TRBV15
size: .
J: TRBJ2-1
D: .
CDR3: CATSRASQGIEQFF
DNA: TGTGCCACCAGCAGAGCTTCACAGGGAATCGAGCAGTTCTTC

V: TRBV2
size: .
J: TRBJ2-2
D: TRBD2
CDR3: CAGGLAGGENTGELFF
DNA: TGTGCCGGGGGACTAGCGGGGGGTGAGAACACCGGGGAGCTGTTTTTT

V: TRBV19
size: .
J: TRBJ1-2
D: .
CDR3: CASSARDISLGTF
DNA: TGTGCCAGTAGTGCCCGGGACATCAGCTTAGGGACCTTC

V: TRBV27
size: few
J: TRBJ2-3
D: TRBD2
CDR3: CASSPFRLAASTDTQYF
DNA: TGTGCCAGCAGTCCTTTTCGACTAGCGGCGAGCACAGATACGCAGTATTTT

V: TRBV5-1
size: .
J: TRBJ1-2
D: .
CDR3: CASSFDADGYTF
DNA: TGCGCCAGCAGCTTCGACGCGGATGGCTACACCTTC

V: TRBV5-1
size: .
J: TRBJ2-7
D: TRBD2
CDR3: CASSLDPGLADSYEQYF
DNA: TGCGCCAGCAGCTTGGACCCGGGACTAGCGGACTCCTACGAGCAGTACTTC

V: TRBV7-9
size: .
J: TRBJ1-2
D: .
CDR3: CASGVSGRLIYGYTF
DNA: TGTGCCAGCGGAGTGAGCGGCAGACTAATCTATGGCTACACCTTC

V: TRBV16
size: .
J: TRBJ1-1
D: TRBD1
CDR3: CASSRDRDTEAFF
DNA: TGTGCCAGCAGCCGAGACAGGGACACTGAAGCTTTCTTT

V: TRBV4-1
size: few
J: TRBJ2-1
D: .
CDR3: CASSLGPGYQNNEQFF
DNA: TGCGCCAGCAGCTTAGGCCCAGGGTACCAAAACAATGAGCAGTTCTTC

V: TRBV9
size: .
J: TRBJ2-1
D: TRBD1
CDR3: CASSVGGTVNNEQFF
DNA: TGTGCCAGCAGCGTAGGGGGGACAGTGAACAATGAGCAGTTCTTC

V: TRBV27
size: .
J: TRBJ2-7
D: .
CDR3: CASSLWQGHEQYF
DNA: TGTGCCAGCAGTTTATGGCAGGGCCACGAGCAGTACTTC

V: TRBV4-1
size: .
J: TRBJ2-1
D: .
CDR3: CASSQDLEKFF
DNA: TGCGCCAGCAGCCAAGATTTAGAGAAGTTCTTC

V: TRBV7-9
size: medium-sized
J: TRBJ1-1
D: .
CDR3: CASSFTQGNTEAFF
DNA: TGTGCCAGCAGCTTCACACAGGGGAACACTGAAGCTTTCTTT

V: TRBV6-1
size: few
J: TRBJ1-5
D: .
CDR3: CASTNSNQPQHF
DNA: TGTGCCAGCACCAATAGCAATCAGCCCCAGCATTTT

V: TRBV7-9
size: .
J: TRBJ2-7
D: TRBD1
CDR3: CASSGGQGWTYEQYF
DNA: TGTGCCAGCAGCGGGGGACAGGGGTGGACCTACGAGCAGTACTTC

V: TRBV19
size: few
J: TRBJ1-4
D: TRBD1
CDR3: CASSPRTTGFSEKLFF
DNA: TGTGCCAGTAGTCCCCGAACGACAGGGTTCAGTGAAAAACTGTTTTTT